This TCR beta chain was obtained from a study of PD-1 blockade in classical Hodgkin lymphoma. Study information: The patients were dosed with nivolumab 3 mg/kg, infused intravenously every 2 weeks. Study observations and caveats: The baseline diversity of complete responders showed similarity to that of newly diagnosed patients. Compared with baseline, CD4+ but not CD8+ TCR diversity had risen significantly by C4D1.

The CDR3 consists of 14 residues. CDR1 PRHDT and CDR2 FYEKMQ come from the germline V gene (reference sequence). V gave up 3 bases and J gave up 6 bases; unmatched junction bases: 6. The assay was immunoSEQ multiplex PCR, and TCRdb's table has in-frame clones only and misses some. The data contain 100,000 to 120,000 clones, 89% of them singletons. This clone was seen just once. Antigen: not known. Every one of the patients relapsed after autologous stem cell transplantation (brentuximab vedotin exposure was variable). V gene TRBV13 combines with J gene TRBJ1-1; 8 bases align to TRBD1. Source: peripheral blood mononuclear cells (PBMCs), taken before the second cycle of nivolumab. The clonotype comes from a human donor with classical Hodgkin lymphoma. The CDR3 region has the DNA TGTGCCAGCAGCTTTGGAGACAGGGGACCTGAAGCTTTCTTT. This codes for CASSFGDRGPEAFF.